This TCR beta chain was captured in a study of a mutant IDH1 vaccine in newly diagnosed glioma. Whole-study context: Vaccinations were initiated 4-6 weeks following radiotherapy alone, or were given together with temozolomide cycles.

In regard to this clone: The antigen is not known.

Sequenced by immunoSEQ multiplex PCR; TCRdb stores in-frame clones only, minus some. This table holds some 50,000 clones, roughly 61% found once. Trimming pared 2 bases from V and 10 bases from J, leaving 8 bases between. There are 11 residues in the CDR3. Per the germline V gene, CDR1 is SGHKS and CDR2 is YYEKEE (reference sequence). Described time point: week 47, end of study. A single vaccine dose contained 300 ug of mutant IDH1 20-mer peptide, and topical imiquimod was used with it. All eight of the vaccinations patients received fell in weeks 1, 3, 5, 7, 11, 15, 19 and 23. This sequence originates from a man aged 40-49 years with glioma. Some clones in this sample may be carry-over from other donors' samples. The sample here was peripheral blood mononuclear cells (PBMCs), taken from a glioma patient whose treatment included an IDH1 peptide vaccine. The chain recombines TRBV5-5 with TRBJ2-3; the D is unclear. The CDR3 sequence is CASSFMDAQYF. In DNA, the CDR3 is TGTGCCAGCAGCTTTATGGACGCGCAGTATTTT.